This T cell receptor (beta chain) was observed in a study of T cell responses to AZD1222 COVID-19 vaccine. General study findings and limits: At study baseline, merely several AZD1222 recipients were seropositive. After the peak T cell response, and only then, were repertoires sampled. Spike-specific TCR breadth and depth rose after two AZD1222 doses. Among vaccine-associated CD4 TCRs, coverage spanned spike, with dominance at 160-218 and 743-854.

Of note for this clone: The antigen is undetermined.

Germline loops: CDR1 SGDLS, CDR2 YYNGEE. The V segment lost 10 bases and the J segment 2 bases; nucleotides outside the gene matches: 5. The CDR3 has 13 residues. Only in-frame clones appear in the TCRdb table, and some are missing; sequencing was by immunoSEQ multiplex PCR. This repertoire shows 120,000 to 150,000 clones, approximately 88% found once; its top ten account for roughly 15%. The sequence was obtained from an adult in good health. This specimen consisted of peripheral blood, obtained on day 0 of AZD1222 vaccination. V is TRBV9 and J is TRBJ2-3; 9 bases align to TRBD2. The CDR3: CASRGGATDTQYF. The CDR3, as DNA: TGTGCCTCTCGCGGGGGGGCCACAGATACGCAGTATTTT.